What follows are 17 T cell receptor beta chains derived from one specimen sequenced in a study of beta chain features in type 1 diabetes. Isolated RNA was reverse transcribed in full, so expressed TCRB transcripts were sequenced. Libraries were prepared by immunoSEQ multiplex PCR; TCRdb keeps only in-frame clonotypes and omits some of them. The sample lists 110,000 to 150,000 clones, 6.9% seen once, with 1.3% to 1.5% in the top ten. Sequencing was carried out using central memory CD4+ T cells from blood. The receptors shown here come from a woman in her twenties or thirties in good health.

In its sample, this clone was seen a few times. V is TRBV4-3 and J is TRBJ2-2; D is perhaps TRBD2 (6 bases). Deletions cut 0 bases from V and 5 bases from J, with 10 bases between. The CDR3 covers 15 residues. Germline lookup yields CDR1 LGHNA and CDR2 YSLEER. The CDR3 coding sequence is TGCGCCAGCAGCCAAGATACCAGCGGGACCGGGGAGCTGTTTTTT. This gives the protein CASSQDTSGTGELFF.

The chain carries TRBV16 and TRBJ1-2, with D unclear. This CDR3 has 14 residues. CDR1 is KGHSY and CDR2 is FQNENV in the germline V gene. Trimming cost V 2 bases and J 2 bases, with 9 bases left between them. CDR3: CASSQNPGNYGYTF. For the CDR3, the DNA is TGTGCCAGCAGCCAAAACCCCGGGAACTATGGCTACACCTTC.

The chain couples TRBV30 to TRBJ1-3; possible D gene TRBD1, 6 bases. Trimming left V 3 bases short and J 2 bases short, with 11 bases between. The CDR3 extends over 14 amino acids. The germline V gene encodes CDR1 GTSNPN and CDR2 SVGIG (reference sequence). CDR3 residues: CAWREGGTGNTIYF. For the CDR3, the DNA is TGTGCCTGGAGGGAAGGGGGAACTGGAAACACCATATATTTT. The complete variable domain, with remaining parts taken from reference TRBV30 and TRBJ1-3, reads SQTIHQWPATLVQPVGSPLSLECTVEGTSNPNLYWYRQAAGRGLQLLFYSVGIGQISSEVPQNLSASRPQDRQFILSSKKLLLSDSGFYLCAWREGGTGNTIYFGEGSWLTVV.

This clone was counted ten times or more. The chain combines TRBV4-3 with TRBJ2-1, with TRBD2 as a possible D gene (6 bases). V lost 0 bases and J lost 8, with 14 bases in between. This CDR3 contains 15 residues. Germline-derived CDR1 and CDR2 are LGHNA and YSLEER. Written as DNA, the CDR3 is TGCGCCAGCAGCCAAGAATACCGGGAGTTCCATGAGCAGTTCTTC. It encodes CASSQEYREFHEQFF.

This clone was seen at least ten times. The CDR3 DNA sequence: TGTGCCAGCAGCTTCCAACTGGGACTAGCCTCCTACGAGCAGTACTTC. Its translation: CASSFQLGLASYEQYF. The rearrangement links TRBV2 to TRBJ2-7; TRBD2 matches 9 bases. The trim removed 6 bases at V and 0 bases at J, leaving 9 bases unmatched. Germline V lookup: CDR1 SNHLY, CDR2 FYNNEI. The length of the CDR3 is 16 residues.

The rearrangement links TRBV14 to TRBJ2-7; tentative D call: TRBD1 (6 bases). CDR1 is SGHDN, CDR2 FVKESK, per germline. The ends were cut back, 4 bases at V and 3 bases at J, with 19 bases in the middle. The CDR3 is made up of 16 amino acids. CDR3 region: CASSRPGTHDFYEQYF. In DNA, the CDR3 is TGTGCCAGCAGCCGACCCGGGACACACGATTTCTACGAGCAGTACTTC.

This clone was counted between two and nine times. The chain uses TRBV18 and TRBJ2-7, with a possible D match to TRBD1 (5 bases). The length of the CDR3 is 17 residues. Germline-derived CDR1 and CDR2 are KGHSH and LQKENI. Between the trimmed V and J ends, which lost 1 base and 0 bases, there was a span of 16 bases. CDR3 loop: CASSPQGQGYTSYEQYF. The CDR3 DNA is TGTGCCAGCTCACCACAGGGGCAGGGTTACACCTCCTACGAGCAGTACTTC. The variable domain in full, with the rest retrieved from reference TRBV18 and TRBJ2-7, is NAGVMQNPRHLVRRRGQEARLRCSPMKGHSHVYWYRQLPEEGLKFMVYLQKENIIDESGMPKERFSAEFPKEGPSILRIQQVVRGDSAAYFCASSPQGQGYTSYEQYFGPGTRLTVT.

The V and J genes are TRBV6-6 and TRBJ2-1; D is unresolved. In germline, CDR1 is MNHNY, CDR2 SVGAGI (reference sequence). V gave up 0 bases and J gave up 7 bases, with 7 bases separating them. The CDR3 loop spans 13 amino acids. CDR3 coding DNA: TGTGCCAGCAGTTACTCTAGCCTGAATGAGCAGTTCTTC. Protein sequence: CASSYSSLNEQFF.

V gene TRBV15 combines with J gene TRBJ1-1; D unresolved. The CDR3 extends over 14 amino acids. With 0 bases removed from V and 1 base from J, the gap between germline ends came to 6 bases. CDR1 and CDR2 (germline): LNHNV, YYDKDF (reference sequence). DNA for the CDR3: TGTGCCACCAGCAGAGACAACAGGAACACTGAAGCTTTCTTT. It codes for CATSRDNRNTEAFF.

This clone appeared a few times. The CDR3 spells CASSQGQQVTGELFF. The CDR3 DNA is TGCGCCAGCAGCCAGGGACAGCAAGTCACCGGGGAGCTGTTTTTT. This chain connects TRBV5-1 to TRBJ2-2; 7 bases fit TRBD1. Trimming took 4 bases from V and 4 from J; bases not matched to a gene: 7. The CDR3 has 15 residues. Looked up from germline, CDR1 is SGHRS and CDR2 is YFSETQ.

This clone has a handful of counts. The chain recombines TRBV4-1 with TRBJ2-2; 9 bases agree with TRBD2. Germline V gene data show CDR1 as MGHRA and CDR2 as YSYEKL. The junction had 11 bases not matched to a gene; V was cut back by 1 base and J by 8 bases. The CDR3 totals 17 residues. DNA of the CDR3: TGCGCCAGCAGCCAAGGGGGCGGGAGGGCCCAATCTGGGGAGCTGTTTTTT. This encodes CASSQGGGRAQSGELFF.

The chain is built from TRBV6-6 and TRBJ2-7; the match to TRBD1 covers 9 bases. Germline V gives CDR1 MNHNY, CDR2 SVGAGI (reference sequence). With V trimmed by 7 bases and J by 5 bases, 3 bases remained unmatched. This CDR3 region has 12 residues. For the CDR3, the DNA is TGTGCCAGCAACACAGGGGGCAACGAGCAGTACTTC. Its translation: CASNTGGNEQYF.

J is TRBJ2-3 and V is TRBV2; 11 bases align to TRBD2. Germline values: CDR1 SNHLY, CDR2 FYNNEI. This CDR3 spans 16 amino acids. V was pared by 1 base and J by 6 bases, with 6 bases of the junction left unmatched. CDR3 amino acids: CASSEGASGRTDTQYF. CDR3 sequence (DNA): TGTGCCAGCAGTGAAGGGGCTAGCGGGAGGACGGATACGCAGTATTTT.

The J gene is TRBJ2-5, the V gene TRBV20-1, with a possible D match to TRBD2 (6 bases). The germline V and J ends were trimmed by 7 bases and 2 bases, with 8 bases remaining between them. The CDR3 spans 11 residues. Per germline, CDR1 DFQATT and CDR2 SNEGSKA (reference sequence). The CDR3 DNA reads TGCAGTGTCAGCGGGCAAGAGACCCAGTACTTC. This encodes CSVSGQETQYF.

This clone was seen more than once but under ten times. This rearrangement joins TRBV5-1 to TRBJ1-5, with a tentative D call TRBD1 (5 bases). The germline V gene has CDR1 SGHRS and CDR2 YFSETQ. V dropped 3 bases and J dropped 0 bases, with 13 bases sitting between them. The CDR3 spans 16 residues. The DNA for the CDR3 is TGCGCCAGCAGCTCGGGGGGGGACTTTAGCAATCAGCCCCAGCATTTT. It encodes CASSSGGDFSNQPQHF. Variable domain in full (rest from reference TRBV5-1 and TRBJ1-5): KAGVTQTPRYLIKTRGQQVTLSCSPISGHRSVSWYQQTPGQGLQFLFEYFSETQRNKGNFPGRFSGRQFSNSRSEMNVSTLELGDSALYLCASSSGGDFSNQPQHFGDGTRLSIL.

This clone has more than one count but fewer than ten. The rearrangement joins TRBV2 to TRBJ2-7; TRBD1 matches at 9 bases. With V trimmed by 4 bases and J by 6 bases, 7 bases remained unmatched. The CDR3 sequence is 14 residues long. Germline V gene lookup returns CDR1 SNHLY and CDR2 FYNNEI. The CDR3 spells CASSGGQGYSEQYF. The CDR3 DNA reads TGTGCCAGCAGTGGGGGACAGGGTTATAGCGAGCAGTACTTC.

This clone was recorded a few times. The chain is built from TRBV19 and TRBJ2-1; 8 bases line up with TRBD2. CDR1 is LNHDA, CDR2 SQIVND, per germline (reference sequence). This CDR3 region has 17 residues. V lost 6 bases to trimming and J lost 1 base; unmatched junction nucleotides: 11. DNA for the CDR3: TGTGCCAGTAGCAGAACAGCGGCTAGCGGGTCCTACAATGAGCAGTTCTTC. Its translation: CASSRTAASGSYNEQFF. Full variable domain (rest looked up from reference TRBV19 and TRBJ2-1): DGGITQSPKYLFRKEGQNVTLSCEQNLNHDAMYWYRQDPGQGLRLIYYSQIVNDFQKGDIAEGYSVSREKKESFPLTVTSAQKNPTAFYLCASSRTAASGSYNEQFFGPGTRLTVL.